These T cell receptor beta chains were read from a single sample in a study of blood T cell repertoires in COVID-19. The method was immunoSEQ multiplex PCR; TCRdb's version includes in-frame clones alone and lacks a portion of them. In the table there are 200,000 to 250,000 clones, around 84% of which are singletons. Input material: peripheral blood. Receptor source: an elderly man with acute or convalescent COVID-19. Both conserved end residues are part of each CDR3. D genes are given only for firm matches. Some rows mark clone size as missing; the rest say once, few, many or name a class of expanded clone.

cdr3_length,v_call,j_call,clone_size,d_call,cdr3_nt,cdr3_aa
16,TRBV24-1,TRBJ2-3,NA,TRBD2,TGTGCCACCAGTGATTTCGGCAGGGACTACACAGATACGCAGTATTTT,CATSDFGRDYTDTQYF
14,TRBV5-8,TRBJ2-7,NA,NA,TGTGCCAGCAGCTTCTCAGGGGGGTCCTACGAGCAGTACTTC,CASSFSGGSYEQYF
13,TRBV19,TRBJ1-6,NA,NA,TGTGCCAGTAGAGACACCTATAATTCACCCCTCCACTTT,CASRDTYNSPLHF
12,TRBV19,TRBJ2-3,NA,NA,TGTGCCAGTAGTGTCCCCGCGGATACGCAGTATTTT,CASSVPADTQYF
17,TRBV24-1,TRBJ2-2,NA,TRBD1,TGTGCCACCAGTGAGACAAGGGGGCTCACCCCGGCCGGGGAGCTGTTTTTT,CATSETRGLTPAGELFF
15,TRBV15,TRBJ1-4,once,NA,TGTGCCACCAGCATAAGGACTACAACTAATGAAAAACTGTTTTTT,CATSIRTTTNEKLFF
14,TRBV30,TRBJ1-5,NA,TRBD1,TGTGCCTGGAGAACCCAGGGGGCGCATAACGCCCAGCATTTT,CAWRTQGAHNAQHF
16,TRBV9,TRBJ1-6,NA,TRBD1,TGTGCCAGCAGCGTAGGGGACAGAGAATATAATTCACCCCTCCACTTT,CASSVGDREYNSPLHF
17,TRBV5-5,TRBJ2-1,NA,NA,TGTGCCAGCAGCTTGGAGGATGTCCCAATCAGGAACCATGAGCAGTTCTTC,CASSLEDVPIRNHEQFF
16,TRBV24-1,TRBJ2-5,NA,TRBD2,TGTGCCACCAGTGACCCGGAGACTAGCGGGAGAGAGACCCAGTACTTC,CATSDPETSGRETQYF
13,TRBV18,TRBJ2-2,few,TRBD2,TGTGCCAGCTCAAGTGGACTAGCGGGGGAGCTGTTTTTT,CASSSGLAGELFF
13,TRBV6-5,TRBJ1-5,NA,TRBD1,TGTGCCAGCAGAGATACAGGGGATCAGCCCCAGCATTTT,CASRDTGDQPQHF
12,TRBV6-5,TRBJ1-5,NA,TRBD1,TGTGCCAGCACGACAGGGGGTGCGCCCCAGCATTTT,CASTTGGAPQHF
13,TRBV7-9,TRBJ1-1,NA,TRBD1,TGTGCCAGCAGCTTAGCGGGGACAGGGTCGTTTGGGTTT,CASSLAGTGSFGF
17,TRBV19,TRBJ1-4,NA,TRBD1,TGTGCCAGTAGTGCCCGAAACAGGGGGCGGCTTAATGAAAAACTGTTTTTT,CASSARNRGRLNEKLFF
13,TRBV5-8,TRBJ1-2,NA,NA,TGTGCCAGCAGCCTCACAGGAGTTTCTGGCTACACCTTC,CASSLTGVSGYTF
14,TRBV7-9,TRBJ1-5,NA,NA,TGTGCCAGCAGCTTAACAGATAGCAATCAGCCCCAGCATTTT,CASSLTDSNQPQHF
14,TRBV11-2,TRBJ2-7,NA,TRBD1,TGTGCCAGCAGTACCGGGACAGGGGGCTACGAGCAGTACTTC,CASSTGTGGYEQYF
16,TRBV4-1,TRBJ1-4,NA,TRBD1,TGCGCCAGCAGCCGGCAAGGGGGGACAGGAAATGAAAAACTGTTTTTT,CASSRQGGTGNEKLFF
15,TRBV24-1,TRBJ2-1,once,TRBD1,TGTGCCACCAGTGATCCAAGGACAGGGGGCAATGAGCAGTTCTTC,CATSDPRTGGNEQFF
16,TRBV6-6,TRBJ1-5,NA,TRBD1,TGTGCCAGCAGTTCCCCGACAGGGCTTAGCAATCAGCCCCAGCATTTT,CASSSPTGLSNQPQHF
14,TRBV7-3,TRBJ2-3,NA,NA,TGTGCCAGCAGCTTAAGGCCCAGCACAGATACGCAGTATTTT,CASSLRPSTDTQYF
17,TRBV5-1,TRBJ2-3,once,TRBD2,TGCGCCAGCAGCTTGGAGGCTAGCGGGAGTGGTACAGATACGCAGTATTTT,CASSLEASGSGTDTQYF
15,TRBV4-1,TRBJ2-7,NA,TRBD1,TGCGCCAGCAGCCAGGGGACAGGCCGCCTTCACGAGCAGTACTTC,CASSQGTGRLHEQYF
19,TRBV18,TRBJ2-1,few,NA,TGTGCCAGCTCATCATCTAACCCTCGAGGCGGTGGAATTCGGAATGAGCAGTTCTTC,CASSSSNPRGGGIRNEQFF
14,TRBV19,TRBJ1-6,NA,TRBD1,TGTGCCTCCACTCGACAGGGAAGTAATTCACCCCTCCACTTT,CASTRQGSNSPLHF
17,TRBV5-1,TRBJ2-3,NA,NA,TGCGCCAGCAGTCCCTTGCCTTCGACCGGGGGAACAGATACGCAGTATTTT,CASSPLPSTGGTDTQYF
14,TRBV6-5,TRBJ1-6,few,NA,TGTGCCAGCAGTTACTCAGGGAGAAATTCACCCCTCCACTTT,CASSYSGRNSPLHF
14,TRBV19,TRBJ1-6,NA,TRBD1,TGTGCCAGTAGTAACGGACAGGAGAATTCACCCCTCCACTTT,CASSNGQENSPLHF
18,TRBV2,TRBJ1-1,few,TRBD1,TGTGCCAGCAGGGTGGACAGGGTCGTCGGGCAAGGTGGCACTGAAGCTTTCTTT,CASRVDRVVGQGGTEAFF
15,TRBV18,TRBJ1-2,NA,TRBD1,TGTGCCAGCTCCCCGGGACAGGGGTCCTTGAATGGCTACACCTTC,CASSPGQGSLNGYTF
12,TRBV2,TRBJ1-4,NA,NA,TGTGCCAGGGGTGACAGATCAGAAAAACTGTTTTTT,CARGDRSEKLFF
17,TRBV3-1/TRBV3-2,TRBJ2-3,NA,TRBD2,TGTGCCAGCAGCCAAGATTGGGCTAGCGGGATTGGGGATACGCAGTATTTT,CASSQDWASGIGDTQYF
19,TRBV19,TRBJ2-4,once,NA,TGTGCCAGTAGTATAGTCGGACAGACACCGACTTTAGCCAAAAACATTCAGTACTTC,CASSIVGQTPTLAKNIQYF
15,TRBV4-1,TRBJ2-1,NA,TRBD1,TGCGCCAGCAGCCAAGACAGGGGGTGGGGGAATGAGCAGTTCTTC,CASSQDRGWGNEQFF
18,TRBV9,TRBJ2-2,NA,NA,TGTGCCAGCAGCGCACACCTAGGACATTCCTCAGGGACCGGGGAGCTGTTTTTT,CASSAHLGHSSGTGELFF
15,TRBV30,TRBJ1-1,NA,TRBD1,TGTGCCTGGAGGACTCTGACAGGGATTGGGACTGAAGCTTTCTTT,CAWRTLTGIGTEAFF
18,TRBV21-1,TRBJ2-2,few,NA,TGTGCCAGCAGCGTCGGGAGTGAGCAGATGCCGAACACCGGGGAGCTGTTTTTT,CASSVGSEQMPNTGELFF
17,TRBV14,TRBJ2-1,once,TRBD2,TGTGCCAGCAGCCAAGTGGAGGGACTAGCCTCCTACAATGAGCAGTTCTTC,CASSQVEGLASYNEQFF
14,TRBV28,TRBJ2-1,NA,TRBD2,TGTGCCAGCTCTGAGTTAGCGGGGGCGCGTGAGCAGTTCTTC,CASSELAGAREQFF
15,TRBV5-1,TRBJ2-1,NA,TRBD2,TGCGCCAGCAGCAATCTTAGCGGGAGGGTATATGAGCAGTTCTTC,CASSNLSGRVYEQFF
14,TRBV27,TRBJ1-4,NA,NA,TGTGCCAGCCAGAGGTCCTGGGCTAATGAAAAACTGTTTTTT,CASQRSWANEKLFF
18,TRBV10-3,TRBJ1-2,few,TRBD1,TGTGCCATCAGTGAGTGGGGAGGGGGACAGGGAAGGAACTATGGCTACACCTTC,CAISEWGGGQGRNYGYTF
15,TRBV7-9,TRBJ1-2,NA,NA,TGTGCCAGCAGCTTAGCGGGCCAGGGTAGCTATGGCTACACCTTC,CASSLAGQGSYGYTF
14,TRBV14,TRBJ2-7,once,NA,TGTGCCAGCAGCCAAGTGGGGCCGATTTACGAGCAGTACTTC,CASSQVGPIYEQYF
13,TRBV11-3,TRBJ2-3,once,NA,TGTGCCAGCAGCTTAGATGAGAGAGATACGCAGTATTTT,CASSLDERDTQYF
13,TRBV27,TRBJ2-3,NA,NA,TGTGCCAGCAGTTTAGTCAACACAGATACGCAGTATTTT,CASSLVNTDTQYF
18,TRBV5-5,TRBJ2-5,NA,TRBD1,TGTGCCAGCAGCTTGGGACAGACAGGGGCGCCCTTACAAGAGACCCAGTACTTC,CASSLGQTGAPLQETQYF
13,TRBV19,TRBJ1-2,NA,TRBD1,TGTGCCAGTAGTGTCGACAGGGACTATGGCTACACCTTC,CASSVDRDYGYTF
11,TRBV29-1,TRBJ1-1,NA,NA,TGCAGCGTGCCAGGGAACACTGAAGCTTTCTTT,CSVPGNTEAFF
11,TRBV20-1,TRBJ1-1,NA,NA,TGCAGTGCTACTGAGTTCGCTGAAGCTTTCTTT,CSATEFAEAFF
19,TRBV5-4,TRBJ1-2,NA,TRBD1,TGTGCCAGCAGCGCTTGGAGCCGCGGGACAGGGATACACACCTATGGCTACACCTTC,CASSAWSRGTGIHTYGYTF
15,TRBV21-1,TRBJ2-5,NA,NA,TGTGCCAGCAGCCAAAAGCAGGACTTAGGACAGACCCAGTACTTC,CASSQKQDLGQTQYF
16,TRBV7-2,TRBJ1-5,few,TRBD1,TGTGCCAGCAGCCCAGGGACAGGTCATAGCAATCAGCCCCAGCATTTT,CASSPGTGHSNQPQHF